This T cell receptor (beta chain) emerged from a study of cytomegalovirus exposure and HLA in healthy donors. Per the germline V gene, CDR1 is MNHEY and CDR2 is SVGAGI. The V and J ends lost 0 bases and 10 bases respectively, with 15 bases between them. This CDR3 has 15 residues. PCR amplification relied on 60 Vbeta primers (plus 13 Jbeta primers). TCRdb keeps only in-frame clones here, not all; method: immunoSEQ multiplex PCR. Here the sample spans around 170,000 clones, more than 60% being singletons. This clonotype was obtained from a man between 18 and 29 years old in good health and CMV-seronegative. The chain employs TRBV6-5 and TRBJ2-2, with D possibly TRBD2 on 5 matching bases. Source material: PBMCs. The CDR3 region is CASSYSRRFAEELFF. CDR3 in DNA: TGTGCCAGCAGTTACTCGAGGAGGTTTGCCGAGGAGCTGTTTTTT.